This T cell receptor (beta chain) was identified during a study of T cell repertoires in cytomegalovirus infection. Overall study: In public TCR beta signatures, there were indications of both CMV infection and matching HLA type.

TCRdb itself ran the reads through MiXCR, one entry per CDR3 protein. This sample has fewer than 550,000 distinct CDR3 sequences, with less than 30% found just once. Looked up from germline, CDR1 is MNHNS and CDR2 is SASEGT. V trimming: 2 bases; J trimming: 3 bases; junction bases outside the gene matches: 10. CDR3 size: 19 residues. About this clonotype itself: The target antigen is unknown.

Study-level results: Cumulative frequency (of public TCR beta family members) identified carriers of CMV plus the relevant HLA.

Sequencing was carried out using PBMCs. The sequence was obtained from a human donor in good health (CMV status not recorded). Some clones in this sample may be carry-over from other donors' samples. The chain combines TRBV6-1 with TRBJ2-2; TRBD2 matches at 12 bases. The CDR3 region is CASSEWSALAGGYTGELFF. The CDR3 DNA reads TGTGCCAGCAGTGAATGGAGCGCGCTAGCGGGAGGGTACACCGGGGAGCTGTTTTTT.